This T cell receptor (beta chain) was captured by sequencing in a study of blood T cell repertoires in COVID-19. Across the whole study: The origin of the acute and convalescent COVID-19 samples was the United States, Italy and Spain. T cells, B-cell-depleted T cells, or PBMCs provided the cDNA or gDNA that served as material.

Germline V gives CDR1 MDHEN, CDR2 SYDVKM. Trimming cost V 7 bases and J 2 bases; bases outside gene matches: 4. The CDR3 length is 13 residues. Original analysis: Scientists estimated how many nucleated cells there were by amplifying reference gene primers. Sequencing was performed with immunoSEQ multiplex PCR; in TCRdb, only in-frame clones are kept and a portion is missing. The DNA was the basis for D and trimming; V, J and clone size are from that table. The table has some 250,000 clones, more than 70% seen once; the top ten hold roughly an eighth. This TCR was sampled from a man older than 75 with acute or convalescent COVID-19. The specimen sequenced was peripheral blood. The V gene is TRBV28, the J gene TRBJ1-1; 7 bases match TRBD1. In DNA form, the CDR3 reads TGTGCCAGCACCAGACAGGGAAACACTGAAGCTTTCTTT. Its protein product is CASTRQGNTEAFF.